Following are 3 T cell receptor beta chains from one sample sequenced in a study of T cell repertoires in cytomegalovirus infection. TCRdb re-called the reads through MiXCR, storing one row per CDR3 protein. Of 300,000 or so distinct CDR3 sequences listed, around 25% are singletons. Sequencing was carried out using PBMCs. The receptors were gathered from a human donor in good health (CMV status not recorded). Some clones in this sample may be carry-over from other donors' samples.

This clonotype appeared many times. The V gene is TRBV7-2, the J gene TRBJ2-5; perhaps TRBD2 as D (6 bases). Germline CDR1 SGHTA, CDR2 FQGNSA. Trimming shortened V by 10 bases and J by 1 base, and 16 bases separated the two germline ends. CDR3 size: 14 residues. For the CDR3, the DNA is TGTGCCACCTTCGGAGGGGACTTCCAAGAGACCCAGTACTTC. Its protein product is CATFGGDFQETQYF.

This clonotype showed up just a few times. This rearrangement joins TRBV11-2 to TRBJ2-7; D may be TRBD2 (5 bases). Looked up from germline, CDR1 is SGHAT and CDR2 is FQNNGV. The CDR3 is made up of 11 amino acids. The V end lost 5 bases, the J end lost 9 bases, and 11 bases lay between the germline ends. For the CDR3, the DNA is TGTGCCAGCAGCACAAGCGGAAGGCAGTACTTC. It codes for CASSTSGRQYF.

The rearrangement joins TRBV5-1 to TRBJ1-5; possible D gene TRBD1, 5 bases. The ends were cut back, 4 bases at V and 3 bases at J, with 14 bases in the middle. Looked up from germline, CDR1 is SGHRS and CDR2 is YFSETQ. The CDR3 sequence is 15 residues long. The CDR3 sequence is CASSLDSGANQPQHF. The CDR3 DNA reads TGCGCCAGCAGCCTAGACAGTGGAGCCAATCAGCCCCAGCATTTT.